This passage covers 6 T cell receptor beta chains from one sample sequenced in a study of T cell responses to AZD1222 COVID-19 vaccine. TCRdb's copy holds only in-frame clones and misses some; the assay was immunoSEQ multiplex PCR. The sample contains approximately 150,000 clones, around 93% of which appear only once. This material consisted of peripheral blood, taken on day 0 of AZD1222 vaccination. The receptors derive from an adult in good health.

As concerns this clone: Distinct nucleotide sequences in the sample also encode this CDR3. The V gene is TRBV18, the J gene TRBJ2-7; D not certain. The CDR3 is 13 amino acids. The germline V gene encodes CDR1 KGHSH and CDR2 LQKENI. With 0 bases removed from V and 9 bases from J, the gap between germline ends came to 12 bases. As DNA, the CDR3 is TGTGCCAGCTCACCACCGACACTACCCTCGCAGTACTTC. It specifies CASSPPTLPSQYF.

The gene calls are TRBV6-5 and TRBJ2-3; 13 nucleotides align to TRBD2. With 5 bases clipped from V and 4 bases from J, the junction kept 3 bases outside the gene matches. The CDR3 runs to 15 residues. Germline V CDR1 and CDR2: MNHEY, SVGAGI. The CDR3 nucleotides are TGTGCCAGCAGTAAGGGACTAGCGGGGCCAGATACGCAGTATTTT. Translation: CASSKGLAGPDTQYF.

The chain has TRBV10-3 and TRBJ2-5, with D perhaps TRBD1 (5 bases). The V gene lost 2 bases and the J gene lost 4 bases, with 14 bases spanning the gap. CDR1 and CDR2 (germline): ENHRY, SYGVKD. The CDR3 runs 15 residues. CDR3 bases: TGTGCCATCAGTGAGAGAGCTGGGGCGGTAGAGACCCAGTACTTC. Translation gives CAISERAGAVETQYF.

There are a few counts of this clone. For the CDR3, the DNA is TGTGCCAGCAGTTTATCTGCGGGTAACTCGGGTCTGTTTTTT. Translation: CASSLSAGNSGLFF. The rearrangement links TRBV27 to TRBJ1-4; D call uncertain. Germline V gives CDR1 MNHEY, CDR2 SMNVEV (reference sequence). V lost 0 bases and J 14 bases, leaving 16 bases between the germline ends. The CDR3 length is 14 residues. The complete variable domain, with remaining parts taken from reference TRBV27 and TRBJ1-4, reads EAQVTQNPRYLITVTGKKLTVTCSQNMNHEYMSWYRQDPGLGLRQIYYSMNVEVTDKGDVPEGYKVSRKEKRNFPLILESPSPNQTSLYFCASSLSAGNSGLFFGSGTQLSVL.

This rearrangement joins TRBV7-3 to TRBJ2-1, with TRBD2 identical over 7 bases. The CDR3 is 18 amino acids. Trimming cost V 3 bases and J 0 bases; bases outside gene matches: 11. CDR1 and CDR2 from the germline V gene are SGHTA and FQGTGA. CDR3 sequence reads: CASSFPSSSGSSYNEQFF. In nucleotides, the CDR3 is TGTGCCAGCAGCTTCCCCTCCTCTAGCGGCAGCTCCTACAATGAGCAGTTCTTC.

V and J are TRBV7-8 and TRBJ1-6; no clear D. CDR3 length equals 17 residues. V was clipped by 1 base and J by 0 bases, with 10 bases between them. Germline CDR1 SGHVS, CDR2 FQNEAQ. The CDR3 nucleotides are TGTGCCAGCAGCTTAGGACGGCGGGGCTCCTATAATTCACCCCTCCACTTT. It is translated as CASSLGRRGSYNSPLHF.